This T cell receptor (beta chain) was observed in a study of T-cell reconstitution after alpha-beta-depleted transplantation in children. Unique molecular identifiers were incorporated when the TCRbeta library was constructed. MiXCR, applied by TCRdb to the PCR reads, yields one record per CDR3 protein. The data contain roughly 200,000 distinct CDR3 sequences, under 9.5% of them singletons. This clonotype has only a few counts. V shed 5 bases and J shed 4 bases, with 14 bases lying between them. Germline loops: CDR1 MNHEY, CDR2 SVGEGT. The CDR3 has 15 amino acids. The specimen comprised PBMCs from the stem cell graft donor, sampled from the stem cell graft. The chain is built from TRBV6-2 or TRBV6-3 and TRBJ2-2; D ambiguous. This TCR was sampled from a human donor who donated a stem cell graft to a child with acute lymphoblastic leukemia. The CDR3: CASSPHVVRTGELFF. CDR3 nucleotides: TGTGCCAGCAGTCCCCACGTTGTGCGCACCGGGGAGCTGTTTTTT.